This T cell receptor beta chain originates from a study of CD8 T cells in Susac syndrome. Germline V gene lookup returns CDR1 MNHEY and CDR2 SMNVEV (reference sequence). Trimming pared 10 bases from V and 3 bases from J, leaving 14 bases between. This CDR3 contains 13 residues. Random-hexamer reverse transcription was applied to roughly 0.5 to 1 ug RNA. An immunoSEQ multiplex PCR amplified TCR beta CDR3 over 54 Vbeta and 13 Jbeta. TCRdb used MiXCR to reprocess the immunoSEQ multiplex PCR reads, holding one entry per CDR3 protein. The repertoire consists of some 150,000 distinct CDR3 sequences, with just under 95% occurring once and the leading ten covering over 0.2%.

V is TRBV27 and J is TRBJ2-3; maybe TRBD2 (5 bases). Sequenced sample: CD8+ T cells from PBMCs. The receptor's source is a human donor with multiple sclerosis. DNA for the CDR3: TGTGCCACTCAAGAGAGGACTACAGATACGCAGTATTTT. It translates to CATQERTTDTQYF.